This is a list of T cell receptor beta chains from one sample in a study of cytomegalovirus exposure and HLA in healthy donors. Produced via immunoSEQ multiplex PCR; TCRdb's table is partial and in-frame only. The table includes about 150,000 clones, about 81% detected once. Sequencing was done on a sample of PBMCs. The receptors here all came from a woman in her fifties or sixties in good health and CMV-seropositive. Each CDR3 is given with its conserved first and last residue. The order of the fields is J gene, D gene, V gene, clone size, CDR3 length, CDR3 DNA, CDR3 protein. A D gene is named only where the DNA matches it firmly. Only part of the rows carry a size: once, few, many, or a class if the clone is expanded.

j_gene: TRBJ1-1
d_gene: NA
v_gene: TRBV11-2
abundance: NA
len: 12
CDR3nt: TGTGCCAGCAGCAACGGGGACACTGAAGCTTTCTTT
CDR3aa: CASSNGDTEAFF

j_gene: TRBJ1-2
d_gene: TRBD1
v_gene: TRBV7-2
abundance: few
len: 13
CDR3nt: TGTGCCAGCAGCTTAGGGACAGGGAATGGCTACACCTTC
CDR3aa: CASSLGTGNGYTF

j_gene: TRBJ1-2
d_gene: TRBD1
v_gene: TRBV6-6
abundance: once
len: 16
CDR3nt: TGTGCCAGCAGTCCGCCCTGGACAGGGGAAAGCTATGGCTACACCTTC
CDR3aa: CASSPPWTGESYGYTF

j_gene: TRBJ1-3
d_gene: TRBD1
v_gene: TRBV4-3
abundance: NA
len: 13
CDR3nt: TGCGCCAGCAGCCTGGGGACAGTCCACACCATATATTTT
CDR3aa: CASSLGTVHTIYF

j_gene: TRBJ2-7
d_gene: NA
v_gene: TRBV2
abundance: NA
len: 11
CDR3nt: TGTGCCAGCAAGACAGCCTACGAGCAGTACTTC
CDR3aa: CASKTAYEQYF

j_gene: TRBJ2-1
d_gene: NA
v_gene: TRBV5-4
abundance: NA
len: 15
CDR3nt: TGTGCCAGCAGCTTGTTTCTGGACATTCACAATGAGCAGTTCTTC
CDR3aa: CASSLFLDIHNEQFF

j_gene: TRBJ1-6
d_gene: TRBD1
v_gene: TRBV5-1
abundance: NA
len: 15
CDR3nt: TGCGCCAGCAGCTTGGACGACAGGGGAAGTTCACCCCTCCACTTT
CDR3aa: CASSLDDRGSSPLHF

j_gene: TRBJ1-4
d_gene: NA
v_gene: TRBV28
abundance: NA
len: 14
CDR3nt: TGTGCCAGCAGTTTAGGCACATCTAATGAAAAACTGTTTTTT
CDR3aa: CASSLGTSNEKLFF

j_gene: TRBJ1-2
d_gene: TRBD1
v_gene: TRBV7-9
abundance: NA
len: 13
CDR3nt: TGTTCCAGCAGCTACCGGGACAGTGATGGCTACACCTTC
CDR3aa: CSSSYRDSDGYTF

j_gene: TRBJ1-2
d_gene: NA
v_gene: TRBV5-1
abundance: NA
len: 13
CDR3nt: TGCGCCAGCAGCTTGGACAAGACTTATGGCTACACCTTC
CDR3aa: CASSLDKTYGYTF

j_gene: TRBJ1-2
d_gene: TRBD1
v_gene: TRBV6-1
abundance: NA
len: 15
CDR3nt: TGTGCCAGCAGAATAGGACAGGGACGAACCTATGGCTACACCTTC
CDR3aa: CASRIGQGRTYGYTF

j_gene: TRBJ2-2
d_gene: NA
v_gene: TRBV30
abundance: NA
len: 13
CDR3nt: TGTGCCTGGAGTACGGGGAACACCGGGGAGCTGTTTTTT
CDR3aa: CAWSTGNTGELFF

j_gene: TRBJ2-5
d_gene: TRBD1
v_gene: TRBV11-1
abundance: NA
len: 14
CDR3nt: TGTGCCAGCAGCCCGGACAGGGTGTTGGAGACCCAGTACTTC
CDR3aa: CASSPDRVLETQYF

j_gene: TRBJ1-3
d_gene: NA
v_gene: TRBV7-6
abundance: NA
len: 14
CDR3nt: TGTGCCAGCAGCCCCGGGGGGGCTGGAAACACCATATATTTT
CDR3aa: CASSPGGAGNTIYF

j_gene: TRBJ2-2
d_gene: TRBD2
v_gene: TRBV29-1
abundance: NA
len: 12
CDR3nt: TGCACCTATAGCGGGAACGCCGGGGAGCTGTTTTTT
CDR3aa: CTYSGNAGELFF

j_gene: TRBJ1-5
d_gene: TRBD1
v_gene: TRBV28
abundance: NA
len: 14
CDR3nt: TGTGCCAGCAGTTCCGGACAGGGATTACAGCCCCAGCATTTT
CDR3aa: CASSSGQGLQPQHF

j_gene: TRBJ1-2
d_gene: NA
v_gene: TRBV19
abundance: NA
len: 13
CDR3nt: TGTGCCAGTAATACAGGCCCCAACTATGGCTACACCTTC
CDR3aa: CASNTGPNYGYTF

j_gene: TRBJ2-3
d_gene: TRBD1
v_gene: TRBV27
abundance: NA
len: 16
CDR3nt: TGTGCCAGCAGTCTGTCCCCAGGGGGCCATATGGATACGCAGTATTTT
CDR3aa: CASSLSPGGHMDTQYF

j_gene: TRBJ2-3
d_gene: NA
v_gene: TRBV12-5
abundance: NA
len: 13
CDR3nt: TGTGCTAGTGGTCCCGGGACCGGGGGAACGCAGTATTTT
CDR3aa: CASGPGTGGTQYF

j_gene: TRBJ2-7
d_gene: TRBD2
v_gene: TRBV5-4
abundance: NA
len: 14
CDR3nt: TGTGCCAGCAGCCTGGGACTAGCGCCCTACGAGCAGTACTTC
CDR3aa: CASSLGLAPYEQYF

j_gene: TRBJ2-5
d_gene: TRBD1
v_gene: TRBV5-1
abundance: NA
len: 15
CDR3nt: TGCGCCAGCAGTTCCGGACAGGGCGGAGGAGAGACCCAGTACTTC
CDR3aa: CASSSGQGGGETQYF

j_gene: TRBJ2-1
d_gene: TRBD2
v_gene: TRBV5-8
abundance: NA
len: 15
CDR3nt: TGTGCCAGCAGCTTGGGAACGGGGGGAACGGGTGAGCAGTTCTTC
CDR3aa: CASSLGTGGTGEQFF

j_gene: TRBJ1-1
d_gene: NA
v_gene: TRBV25-1
abundance: NA
len: 13
CDR3nt: TGTGCCAGATATCAGAATTTGAACACTGAAGCTTTCTTT
CDR3aa: CARYQNLNTEAFF

j_gene: TRBJ2-7
d_gene: TRBD1
v_gene: TRBV7-8
abundance: NA
len: 15
CDR3nt: TGTGCCAGCAGCCTCGGGCGACAGGGGACCTACGAGCAGTACTTC
CDR3aa: CASSLGRQGTYEQYF

j_gene: TRBJ2-7
d_gene: NA
v_gene: TRBV6-5
abundance: NA
len: 14
CDR3nt: TGTGCCAGTTCCAAACGGGGATTCGTCTACGAGCAGTACTTC
CDR3aa: CASSKRGFVYEQYF

j_gene: TRBJ2-1
d_gene: NA
v_gene: TRBV6-1
abundance: NA
len: 14
CDR3nt: TGTGCCAGCAGTGAACGACTGGGTCCCCATGAGCAGTTCTTC
CDR3aa: CASSERLGPHEQFF